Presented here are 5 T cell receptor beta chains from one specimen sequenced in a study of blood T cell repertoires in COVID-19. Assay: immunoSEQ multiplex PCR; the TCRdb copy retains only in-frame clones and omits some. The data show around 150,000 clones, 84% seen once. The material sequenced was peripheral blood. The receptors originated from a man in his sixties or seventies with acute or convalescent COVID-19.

The CDR3 DNA reads as TGCGCCAGCAGCCCCCTTAGTACCTCGACAACTAATGAAAAACTGTTTTTT. Protein: CASSPLSTSTTNEKLFF. J is TRBJ1-4 and V is TRBV5-1; D remains ambiguous. Trimming removed 4 bases at V and 0 bases at J, with 16 bases between. This CDR3 contains 17 residues. Germline CDR1 SGHRS, CDR2 YFSETQ.

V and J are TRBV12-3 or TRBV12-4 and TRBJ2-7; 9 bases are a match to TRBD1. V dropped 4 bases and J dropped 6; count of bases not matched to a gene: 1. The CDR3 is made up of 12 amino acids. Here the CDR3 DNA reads TGTGCCAGCAGTTACAGGGGGCCCGAGCAGTACTTC. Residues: CASSYRGPEQYF.

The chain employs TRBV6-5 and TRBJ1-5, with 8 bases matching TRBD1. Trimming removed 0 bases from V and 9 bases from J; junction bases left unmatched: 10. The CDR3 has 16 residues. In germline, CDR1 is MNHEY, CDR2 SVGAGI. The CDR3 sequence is CASSYSATGGMWPQHF. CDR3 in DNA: TGTGCCAGCAGTTACTCAGCTACAGGGGGGATGTGGCCCCAGCATTTT.

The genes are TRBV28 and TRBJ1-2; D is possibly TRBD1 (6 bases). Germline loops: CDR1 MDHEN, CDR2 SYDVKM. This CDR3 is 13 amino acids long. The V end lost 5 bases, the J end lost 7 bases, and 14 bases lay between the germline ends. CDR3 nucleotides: TGTGCCAGCAGTCCCGAACCAGGGGTTGGCTACACCTTC. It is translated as CASSPEPGVGYTF.

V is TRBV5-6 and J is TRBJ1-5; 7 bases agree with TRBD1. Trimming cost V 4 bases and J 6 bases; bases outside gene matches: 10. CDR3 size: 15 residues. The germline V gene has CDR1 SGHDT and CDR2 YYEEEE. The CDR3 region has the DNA TGTGCCAGCAGCCCCGAGACAGGGACGGGTCAGCCCCAGCATTTT. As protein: CASSPETGTGQPQHF.